This T cell receptor (beta chain) is drawn from a study of shared clonotypes between healthy human individuals. The V gene's germline CDR1 is MNHEY and CDR2 SVGAGI. This CDR3 is 11 amino acids long. The assay was immunoSEQ multiplex PCR, and TCRdb's table has in-frame clones only and misses some. Seen here are 2 million to 3 million clones, around nine tenths observed once, and the top ten hold about 0.13%. Sequencing was performed on naive CD4+ T cells sorted from blood. Subset specified: CD45RA+ positively selected. The rearrangement links TRBV6-5 to TRBJ2-1; D not certain. This sequence originates from a man aged 18 to 29 in good health. In DNA, the CDR3 is TGTGCTACTGTCCGTTACAATGAGCAGTTCTTC. Translated, it gives CATVRYNEQFF.